Included here is one TCR beta chain sequence, with context. Its antigen is not known. Libraries were prepared by immunoSEQ multiplex PCR; TCRdb keeps only in-frame clonotypes and omits some of them. The sample lists fewer than 25,000 clones, roughly 84% occurring once. Time point specified: week 47, end of study. The vaccine gave 300 ug of a 20-mer mutant IDH1 peptide subcutaneously per dose. Patients were given eight vaccinations, scheduled in weeks 1, 3, 5, 7, 11, 15, 19 and 23. The data derive from a study of a mutant IDH1 vaccine in newly diagnosed glioma. Overall study: Treated patients were roughly 62% male, around 40% female, mean age about 43 years. Those enrolled had earlier been treated with radiotherapy, temozolomide, or both, mostly both.

Sequencing was performed on PBMCs, taken from a glioma patient whose treatment included an IDH1 peptide vaccine. This receptor was taken from a man between 40 and 49 years old with glioma.

The CDR3 loop is CASSMGSQPQHF. For the CDR3, the DNA is TGTGCCAGTAGTATGGGGTCTCAGCCCCAGCATTTT. This chain uses TRBV19 with TRBJ1-5, with D uncertain. Germline V lookup: CDR1 LNHDA, CDR2 SQIVND (reference sequence). The CDR3 runs to 12 residues. Trimming removed 3 bases at V and 6 bases at J, with 6 bases between.